These T cell receptor beta chains were read from a single sample in a study of immune evolution from preneoplasia to lung adenocarcinoma. Sequencing used immunoSEQ multiplex PCR; TCRdb keeps in-frame clones, though not all of them. The table records some 41,000 clones, 70% to 80% of them present only once. The sample consisted of FFPE invasive lung adenocarcinoma tissue. These receptor sequences come from a person between 55 and 69 years old with lung adenocarcinoma. CDR3s include the opening cysteine and the closing phenylalanine or tryptophan. D genes are given only for firm matches. For some rows the clone size is stated as once, few or many, or as a class when expanded; others skip it.

cdr3_length,j_call,clone_size,v_call,d_call,cdr3_aa,cdr3_nt
15,TRBJ1-3,NA,TRBV7-9,NA,CASSPDRNSGNTIYF,TGTGCCAGCAGCCCCGACAGGAACTCTGGAAACACCATATATTTT
12,TRBJ1-2,NA,TRBV28,NA,CASSKDNYGYTF,TGTGCCAGCAGTAAGGATAACTATGGCTACACCTTC
15,TRBJ2-5,NA,TRBV28,NA,CATTKGHVGVETQYF,TGTGCCACCACCAAAGGACATGTTGGTGTGGAGACCCAGTACTTC
13,TRBJ1-3,NA,TRBV29-1,NA,CSPATGTGNTIYF,TGCAGCCCGGCAACGGGAACTGGAAACACCATATATTTT
13,TRBJ2-1,NA,TRBV2,NA,CASREDYNNEQFF,TGTGCCAGCAGGGAGGACTATAACAATGAGCAGTTCTTC
16,TRBJ1-5,NA,TRBV6-1,NA,CASSEASGYSNQPQHF,TGTGCCAGCAGTGAAGCTTCAGGCTATAGCAATCAGCCCCAGCATTTT
15,TRBJ2-1,NA,TRBV18,TRBD1,CASSLGQGGYNEQFF,TGTGCCAGCTCACTCGGACAGGGAGGCTACAATGAGCAGTTCTTC
13,TRBJ1-5,few,TRBV11-3,NA,CASSLGDGQPQHF,TGTGCCAGCAGCCTCGGGGACGGTCAGCCCCAGCATTTT
15,TRBJ2-5,NA,TRBV19,TRBD2,CASSIAGGPGETQYF,TGTGCCAGTAGTATAGCGGGAGGGCCAGGAGAGACCCAGTACTTC
15,TRBJ2-7,NA,TRBV27,TRBD2,CARHLSGRLSYEQYF,TGTGCCAGACATCTTAGCGGGAGACTATCCTACGAGCAGTACTTC
15,TRBJ2-5,NA,TRBV5-1,TRBD2,CASSLSSGRWETQYF,TGCGCCAGCAGCCTGTCTAGCGGGAGGTGGGAGACCCAGTACTTC
13,TRBJ2-4,few,TRBV29-1,TRBD2,CSVQAGVRDIQYF,TGCAGCGTTCAAGCGGGAGTGAGGGACATTCAGTACTTC
16,TRBJ2-5,few,TRBV7-2,NA,CASSPQTTASQETQYF,TGTGCCAGCAGCCCGCAGACGACGGCATCACAAGAGACCCAGTACTTC
14,TRBJ2-7,NA,TRBV10-3,TRBD2,CAINGAGESYEQYF,TGTGCCATCAACGGAGCGGGGGAGTCCTACGAGCAGTACTTC
14,TRBJ1-2,once,TRBV28,TRBD1,CASSLTGGGYGYTF,TGTGCCAGCAGTCTGACAGGGGGGGGCTATGGCTACACCTTC
16,TRBJ2-1,NA,TRBV4-1,TRBD2,CASSHLLAGDYNEQFF,TGCGCCAGCAGCCATTTACTAGCGGGAGACTACAATGAGCAGTTCTTC
17,TRBJ2-3,NA,TRBV5-1,NA,CASSLAAGGVWSDTQYF,TGCGCCAGCAGCTTGGCGGCCGGAGGGGTTTGGTCAGATACGCAGTATTTT
15,TRBJ1-4,NA,TRBV4-1,NA,CASSHAGSGNEKLFF,TGCGCCAGCAGCCATGCAGGGAGCGGCAATGAAAAACTGTTTTTT
11,TRBJ1-5,medium-sized,TRBV6-1,NA,CASSEVQPQHF,TGTGCCAGCAGTGAAGTTCAGCCCCAGCATTTT
15,TRBJ1-2,NA,TRBV7-9,NA,CASSLRIGTNYGYTF,TGTGCCAGCAGCTTACGGATAGGTACTAACTATGGCTACACCTTC
14,TRBJ2-1,NA,TRBV18,TRBD2,CASSPNPGGNEQFF,TGTGCCAGCTCACCCAACCCGGGGGGGAATGAGCAGTTCTTC
12,TRBJ1-1,NA,TRBV7-9,NA,CASSPAYFEAFF,TGTGCCAGCAGCCCGGCATATTTTGAAGCTTTCTTT
14,TRBJ1-4,NA,TRBV6-1,NA,CASSVAGWDEKLFF,TGTGCCAGCAGTGTCGCAGGGTGGGATGAAAAACTGTTTTTT
14,TRBJ2-5,NA,TRBV4-1,NA,CASSQGTAQETQYF,TGCGCCAGCAGCCAAGGGACAGCACAAGAGACCCAGTACTTC
13,TRBJ1-1,NA,TRBV6-1,NA,CASSKQGITEAFF,TGTGCCAGCAGTAAACAGGGAATCACTGAAGCTTTCTTT
13,TRBJ2-5,NA,TRBV15,NA,CATSKYPQETQYF,TGTGCCACCAGCAAGTATCCACAAGAGACCCAGTACTTC
14,TRBJ2-3,few,TRBV27,NA,CASSLSRRGDTQYF,TGTGCCAGCAGTTTGAGCCGGCGGGGAGATACGCAGTATTTT
14,TRBJ2-7,NA,TRBV7-2,NA,CASRAGADRREQYF,TGTGCCAGCAGGGCCGGGGCCGACAGGCGCGAGCAGTACTTC
13,TRBJ1-2,NA,TRBV2,NA,CASSRTELYGYTF,TGTGCCAGCAGCCGGACAGAGTTGTATGGCTACACCTTC
14,TRBJ2-1,NA,TRBV6-4,TRBD2,CASSRLAGAYEQFF,TGTGCCAGCAGTAGACTAGCGGGAGCATATGAGCAGTTCTTC
13,TRBJ2-7,NA,TRBV11-3,NA,CASSLDRRREQYF,TGTGCCAGCAGCTTAGATCGGAGACGGGAGCAGTACTTC
16,TRBJ2-3,NA,TRBV5-1,TRBD2,CASRDQAGAGTDTQYF,TGCGCCAGCAGGGACCAAGCGGGAGCGGGGACAGATACGCAGTATTTT
17,TRBJ1-1,NA,TRBV19,TRBD1,CASGQGLGTGRGTEAFF,TGTGCCAGTGGCCAAGGGCTCGGGACAGGACGCGGCACTGAAGCTTTCTTT
14,TRBJ1-2,NA,TRBV9,NA,CASSVESATGGYTF,TGTGCCAGCAGCGTAGAGTCAGCAACAGGGGGCTACACCTTC
14,TRBJ2-3,NA,TRBV5-1,NA,CASSASPAAGTQYF,TGCGCCAGCAGCGCCAGCCCGGCGGCGGGTACGCAGTATTTT
16,TRBJ2-2,NA,TRBV4-2,TRBD1,CASSQGATGGTGELFF,TGTGCCAGCAGCCAAGGGGCGACAGGGGGCACCGGGGAGCTGTTTTTT
17,TRBJ2-2,NA,TRBV5-5,TRBD2,CASSLRHGGADTGELFF,TGTGCCAGCAGCCTAAGGCACGGGGGGGCCGACACCGGGGAGCTGTTTTTT
17,TRBJ2-1,NA,TRBV7-8,NA,CASSPPQARGIHNEQFF,TGTGCCAGCAGCCCTCCGCAGGCCCGGGGAATCCACAATGAGCAGTTCTTC
12,TRBJ1-2,few,TRBV9,NA,CASSVVSYGYTF,TGTGCCAGCAGCGTAGTCAGCTATGGCTACACCTTC
13,TRBJ2-7,NA,TRBV18,TRBD1,CASSPGDRVGQYF,TGTGCCAGCTCACCAGGGGACAGGGTTGGACAGTACTTC
15,TRBJ2-1,NA,TRBV7-7,TRBD2,CASSQAPGLEHEQFF,TGTGCTAGCAGCCAAGCCCCGGGACTAGAACATGAGCAGTTCTTC
14,TRBJ2-7,NA,TRBV5-1,NA,CASSRKSESYEQYF,TGCGCCAGCAGTCGCAAGTCGGAAAGCTACGAGCAGTACTTC
14,TRBJ2-7,NA,TRBV7-2,NA,CASSLDMGRNEQYF,TGTGCCAGCAGCTTAGATATGGGAAGGAACGAGCAGTACTTC
15,TRBJ2-7,NA,TRBV29-1,TRBD1,CSVEDQRQGRIEQYF,TGCAGCGTTGAAGATCAGAGACAGGGGAGGATCGAGCAGTACTTC
13,TRBJ1-1,NA,TRBV19,NA,CASSMGTTTEAFF,TGTGCCAGTAGTATGGGGACAACTACTGAAGCTTTCTTT
15,TRBJ1-5,NA,TRBV29-1,TRBD1,CSVGPTGDSNQPQHF,TGCAGCGTTGGTCCGACAGGGGATAGCAATCAGCCCCAGCATTTT
11,TRBJ1-1,few,TRBV6-5,NA,CASRGNTEAFF,TGTGCCAGCAGGGGGAACACTGAAGCTTTCTTT
12,TRBJ1-5,NA,TRBV5-1,NA,CASSLTGETQHF,TGCGCCAGCAGCTTGACGGGGGAGACGCAGCATTTT
14,TRBJ2-3,NA,TRBV28,NA,CASNPALSTDTQYF,TGTGCCAGCAATCCAGCGCTGAGCACAGATACGCAGTATTTT
15,TRBJ2-7,NA,TRBV7-9,TRBD1,CASSTTGGSSYEQYF,TGTGCCAGCAGCACCACAGGGGGTTCGTCCTACGAGCAGTACTTC
13,TRBJ1-5,NA,TRBV30,NA,CAWGTAGNQPQHF,TGTGCCTGGGGGACTGCAGGAAATCAGCCCCAGCATTTT
14,TRBJ2-3,NA,TRBV2,NA,CARGGEGWFGTQYF,TGTGCCAGAGGGGGAGAAGGGTGGTTTGGTACGCAGTATTTT
14,TRBJ2-2,few,TRBV15,NA,CATSRVKNTGELFF,TGTGCCACCAGCAGAGTCAAGAACACCGGGGAGCTGTTTTTT
14,TRBJ1-3,NA,TRBV27,NA,CASSSLSSGNTIYF,TGTGCCAGCAGTTCCCTGTCCTCTGGAAACACCATATATTTT
14,TRBJ1-1,NA,TRBV13,TRBD1,CASSLGQGNTEAFF,TGTGCCAGCAGCTTGGGACAGGGGAACACTGAAGCTTTCTTT
14,TRBJ1-4,once,TRBV5-5,NA,CASSFAPGGEKLFF,TGTGCCAGCAGCTTTGCCCCGGGGGGTGAAAAACTGTTTTTT
15,TRBJ2-7,once,TRBV18,TRBD1,CASSPPTGQGGEQYF,TGTGCCAGCTCACCACCGACGGGACAGGGAGGCGAGCAGTACTTC
15,TRBJ1-1,NA,TRBV5-1,NA,CASSLAIGTGTEAFF,TGCGCCAGCAGCTTGGCCATTGGGACGGGGACTGAAGCTTTCTTT
18,TRBJ1-5,NA,TRBV7-8,TRBD1,CASSWGQGSSYSNQPQHF,TGTGCCAGCAGCTGGGGACAGGGATCATCCTATAGCAATCAGCCCCAGCATTTT
17,TRBJ1-4,NA,TRBV28,TRBD1,CASSLRGRRGRWEKLFF,TGTGCCAGCAGTTTAAGGGGACGGAGGGGGCGTTGGGAAAAACTGTTTTTT